The clone carrying this T cell receptor (beta chain) has a count of ten or more. The CDR3 runs to 13 residues. Trimming shortened V by 5 bases and J by 0 bases, and 8 bases separated the two germline ends. The germline gives CDR1 SGHTA, CDR2 FQGNSA. Amplified regions were TCR beta CDR3 sequences from RNA transcripts. A first-round RT-PCR of the TCR CDR3 used the HTBI primer set. TCRdb used MiXCR to reprocess the multiplex PCR reads, holding one entry per CDR3 protein. This table holds hundreds of thousands of distinct CDR3 sequences, under 15% found once. This record comes from a study of T cells in Graves' hyperthyroidism and ophthalmopathy.

The rearrangement links TRBV7-2 to TRBJ2-7; D not certain. The source material was blood. The TCR comes from a man aged 18 to 30 with Graves' ophthalmopathy. CDR3 DNA: TGTGCCAGCAGCAAACGGGCCTCCTACGAGCAGTACTTC. Its translation: CASSKRASYEQYF. The variable domain in full, completed from reference TRBV7-2 and TRBJ2-7, reads GAGVSQSPSNKVTEKGKDVELRCDPISGHTALYWYRQSLGQGLEFLIYFQGNSAPDKSGLPSDRFSAERTGGSVSTLTIQRTQQEDSAVYLCASSKRASYEQYFGPGTRLTVT.